The clone carrying this T cell receptor (beta chain) occurred many times. The antigen remains undetermined. Exclusion followed for patients with uncontrolled infection, other autoimmune disease, pregnancy or lactation. This entry belongs to a study of T cells in Graves' hyperthyroidism and ophthalmopathy. Study outcomes and limitations: Most thyroid clonotypes that were expanded above 0.001 also turned up in blood.

Trimming cost V 6 bases and J 5 bases; bases outside gene matches: 13. This CDR3 has 15 amino acids. Germline CDR1 SGHTA, CDR2 FQGNSA. The investigators amplified TCR beta CDR3 regions from RNA transcripts. Initially, a first-round RT-PCR of the TCR CDR3 employed the HTBI primer set. TCRdb reanalysed the multiplex PCR reads using MiXCR and keeps one entry per CDR3 protein. The table lists hundreds of thousands of distinct CDR3 sequences, 15% to 20% of them singletons. The sequenced material came from blood. The chain carries TRBV7-2 and TRBJ2-7, with TRBD2 matching over 7 bases. This receptor was obtained from a woman aged 25 to 39 with Graves' hyperthyroidism. Here the CDR3 reads CASSRTRTRFDEQYF. As DNA, the CDR3 is TGTGCCAGCAGTCGTACAAGGACTAGGTTCGACGAGCAGTACTTC.